These 18 T cell receptor beta chains share one sample of origin, sequenced in a study of blood T cell repertoires in COVID-19. Some clones are missing from TCRdb's copy, which holds only in-frame ones; the method was immunoSEQ multiplex PCR. In the table there are approximately 240,000 clones, about 80% of which are singletons. The sequencing input was peripheral blood. Receptors originate from a woman older than 75 with active or convalescent COVID-19.

There are a few counts of this clone. The chain employs TRBV28 and TRBJ2-7; D perhaps matches TRBD1 (6 bases). Trimming shortened V by 5 bases and J by 5 bases, and 19 bases separated the two germline ends. The CDR3 spans 15 residues. The germline V gene has CDR1 MDHEN and CDR2 SYDVKM. CDR3 loop: CASSPPGDRRHEQYF. DNA for the CDR3: TGTGCCAGCAGTCCACCAGGGGACCGCAGGCACGAGCAGTACTTC.

A single count supports this clone. The J gene is TRBJ2-1, the V gene TRBV24-1; 9 nucleotides align to TRBD2. There are 17 residues in the CDR3. CDR1 is KGHDR and CDR2 is SFDVKD in the germline V gene. V was pared by 5 bases and J by 0 bases, with 7 bases of the junction left unmatched. The CDR3 reads CATSGASGISSYNEQFF. CDR3 DNA: TGTGCCACCAGTGGGGCTAGCGGGATCAGCTCCTACAATGAGCAGTTCTTC.

The chain combines TRBV30 with TRBJ1-5, with D perhaps matching TRBD1 (5 bases). Germline V gene sequence: CDR1 GTSNPN, CDR2 SVGIG (reference sequence). The CDR3 covers 14 residues. The germline V and J ends were trimmed by 3 bases and 0 bases, with 9 bases remaining between them. The CDR3 coding sequence is TGTGCCTGGAGCCAGGGAAATAGCAATCAGCCCCAGCATTTT. It is translated as CAWSQGNSNQPQHF.

This clone was observed once. The rearrangement joins TRBV14 to TRBJ1-6; 7 nucleotides match TRBD1. The CDR3 totals 14 residues. The V gene's germline CDR1 is SGHDN and CDR2 FVKESK. V dropped 4 bases and J dropped 13; count of bases not matched to a gene: 10. The CDR3 DNA is TGTGCCAGCAGCCCAGACAGGGCCGGGAGGCCCCTCCACTTT. This gives the protein CASSPDRAGRPLHF.

The sample holds a few counts of this clone. The rearrangement joins TRBV18 to TRBJ2-7; tentative D call: TRBD2 (6 bases). Germline CDR1 reads KGHSH; CDR2 reads LQKENI. Trimming pared 6 bases from V and 5 bases from J, leaving 20 bases between. The CDR3 is 15 amino acids. CDR3 residues: CASSLGAGIMDEQYF. CDR3 DNA sequence: TGTGCCAGCTCCCTAGGGGCGGGGATCATGGACGAGCAGTACTTC.

This chain uses TRBV19 with TRBJ2-7; 10 positions match TRBD1. This CDR3 spans 14 amino acids. Germline loops: CDR1 LNHDA, CDR2 SQIVND (reference sequence). Trimming cost V 4 bases and J 2 bases; bases outside gene matches: 2. CDR3 coding DNA: TGTGCCAGTAGTACGGGACAGGGGACCTACGAGCAGTACTTC. It translates to CASSTGQGTYEQYF. Together with reference TRBV19 and TRBJ2-7, the CDR3 gives the full variable domain: DGGITQSPKYLFRKEGQNVTLSCEQNLNHDAMYWYRQDPGQGLRLIYYSQIVNDFQKGDIAEGYSVSREKKESFPLTVTSAQKNPTAFYLCASSTGQGTYEQYFGPGTRLTVT.

CDR3 protein: CAWSVAQGALYEQYF. The DNA for the CDR3 is TGTGCCTGGAGTGTAGCACAGGGGGCCCTCTACGAGCAGTACTTC. The gene calls are TRBV30 and TRBJ2-7; 9 bases are shared with TRBD1. CDR3 length: 15 residues. V shed 0 bases and J 3 bases; nucleotides not matched to a gene: 6. The germline V gene encodes CDR1 GTSNPN and CDR2 SVGIG (reference sequence). Together with reference TRBV30 and TRBJ2-7, the CDR3 gives the full variable domain: SQTIHQWPATLVQPVGSPLSLECTVEGTSNPNLYWYRQAAGRGLQLLFYSVGIGQISSEVPQNLSASRPQDRQFILSSKKLLLSDSGFYLCAWSVAQGALYEQYFGPGTRLTVT.

The chain recombines TRBV18 with TRBJ2-1, with 9 bases matching TRBD1. With 0 bases clipped from V and 4 bases from J, the junction kept 4 bases outside the gene matches. Germline CDR1 KGHSH, CDR2 LQKENI. The CDR3 length is 16 residues. The CDR3 coding sequence is TGTGCCAGCTCACCACCGGGACAGGGAATATACAATGAGCAGTTCTTC. Translated: CASSPPGQGIYNEQFF. Full variable domain (rest looked up from reference TRBV18 and TRBJ2-1): NAGVMQNPRHLVRRRGQEARLRCSPMKGHSHVYWYRQLPEEGLKFMVYLQKENIIDESGMPKERFSAEFPKEGPSILRIQQVVRGDSAAYFCASSPPGQGIYNEQFFGPGTRLTVL.

This chain uses TRBV6-5 with TRBJ1-6; D uncertain. V was pared by 0 bases and J by 7 bases, with 7 bases between. The germline gives CDR1 MNHEY, CDR2 SVGAGI. The CDR3 runs 14 residues. The CDR3 protein is CASSYSSGNSPLHF. DNA for the CDR3: TGTGCCAGCAGTTACTCGAGCGGGAATTCACCCCTCCACTTT.

V gene TRBV7-2 combines with J gene TRBJ2-7; D is ambiguous. The CDR3 runs to 13 residues. V lost 5 bases to trimming and J lost 6 bases, with 14 bases between them. Germline lookup yields CDR1 SGHTA and CDR2 FQGNSA. CDR3 DNA: TGTGCCAGCAGCCCCTTGGCGAGGTCCGAGCAGTACTTC. Translation gives CASSPLARSEQYF.

CDR3: CASSFGQGLTGELFF. CDR3 sequence (DNA): TGTGCCAGCTCCTTCGGACAGGGATTAACCGGGGAGCTGTTTTTT. The chain combines TRBV18 with TRBJ2-2, with 8 bases identical to TRBD1. Germline-derived CDR1 and CDR2 are KGHSH and LQKENI. V was clipped by 6 bases and J by 5 bases; unmatched bases: 8. This CDR3 spans 15 amino acids.

This clone occurred once. The chain combines TRBV25-1 with TRBJ2-1, with 15 bases fitting TRBD2. The CDR3 covers 16 residues. Germline lookup yields CDR1 MGHDK and CDR2 SYGVNS. J gave up 7 bases and V 4 bases, and 5 bases lay outside the gene matches. CDR3 loop: CASSGTSGRDRNEQFF. The CDR3 DNA is TGTGCCAGCAGTGGGACTAGCGGGAGGGACCGGAATGAGCAGTTCTTC.

The chain is built from TRBV18 and TRBJ1-1, with a tentative D call TRBD1 (6 bases). The CDR3 loop spans 12 amino acids. The V and J ends lost 2 bases and 8 bases respectively, with 9 bases between them. The germline CDR1 and CDR2 sequences are KGHSH and LQKENI. The CDR3 DNA follows: TGTGCCAGCTCACCATCCAGGGGAGAAGCTTTCTTT. Residues: CASSPSRGEAFF. The entire variable domain, with the rest obtained from reference TRBV18 and TRBJ1-1, is as follows: NAGVMQNPRHLVRRRGQEARLRCSPMKGHSHVYWYRQLPEEGLKFMVYLQKENIIDESGMPKERFSAEFPKEGPSILRIQQVVRGDSAAYFCASSPSRGEAFFGQGTRLTVV.

In regard to this clone: Other DNA sequences in this sample translate to the same CDR3. The chain joins TRBV9 to TRBJ2-7; D remains ambiguous. Trimming pared 0 bases from V and 0 bases from J, leaving 7 bases between. Germline CDR1 and CDR2: SGDLS and YYNGEE. The CDR3 contains 14 residues. CDR3 protein: CASSVGGSSYEQYF. In DNA, the CDR3 is TGTGCCAGCAGCGTAGGCGGAAGCTCCTACGAGCAGTACTTC.

This clone was recorded a few times. Here the CDR3 reads CASSLNLGQLKGETQYF. The CDR3 nucleotides read TGTGCCAGCAGCTTAAACCTGGGACAGCTAAAGGGGGAGACCCAGTACTTC. The chain couples TRBV7-8 to TRBJ2-5; 7 bases fit TRBD1. V trimming: 2 bases; J trimming: 5 bases; junction bases outside the gene matches: 14. The CDR3 is 17 residues long. Germline CDR1 reads SGHVS; CDR2 reads FQNEAQ.

The V call is TRBV24-1, the J call TRBJ1-5, with D tentatively TRBD1 (5 bases). Germline values: CDR1 KGHDR, CDR2 SFDVKD. The CDR3 is made up of 14 amino acids. V was cut by 9 bases and J by 2 bases, with 13 bases left in between. This chain's CDR3 is CATQTGQGNQPQHF. The CDR3 region has the DNA TGTGCCACCCAGACCGGACAAGGCAATCAGCCCCAGCATTTT.

This chain connects TRBV5-1 to TRBJ2-3, with 12 nucleotides matching TRBD2. Germline V gene sequence: CDR1 SGHRS, CDR2 YFSETQ. This CDR3 comprises 17 residues. Trimming took 4 bases from V and 3 from J; bases not matched to a gene: 9. CDR3 bases: TGCGCCAGCAGCGGGGGACTAGCGGGCCGGCTGACAGATACGCAGTATTTT. Encoded protein: CASSGGLAGRLTDTQYF.

J is TRBJ1-3 and V is TRBV4-1; no firm D call. The germline CDR1 and CDR2 sequences are MGHRA and YSYEKL. V was cut by 1 base and J by 0 bases, with 19 bases left in between. The CDR3 sequence is 19 residues long. CDR3 residues: CASSQVGRRRRGSGNTIYF. Here the CDR3 DNA reads TGCGCCAGCAGCCAAGTTGGTCGCCGGCGGCGGGGCTCTGGAAACACCATATATTTT.